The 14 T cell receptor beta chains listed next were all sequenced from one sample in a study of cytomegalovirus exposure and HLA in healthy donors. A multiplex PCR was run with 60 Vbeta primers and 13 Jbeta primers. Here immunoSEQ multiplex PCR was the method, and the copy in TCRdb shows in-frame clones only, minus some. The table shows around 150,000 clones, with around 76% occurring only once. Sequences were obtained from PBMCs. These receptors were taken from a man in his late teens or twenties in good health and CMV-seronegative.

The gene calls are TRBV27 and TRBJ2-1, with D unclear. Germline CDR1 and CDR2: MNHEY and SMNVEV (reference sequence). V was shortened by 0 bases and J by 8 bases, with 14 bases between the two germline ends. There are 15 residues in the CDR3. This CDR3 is CASSLSANYRDEQFF. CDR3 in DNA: TGTGCCAGCAGTTTATCGGCTAATTACCGGGATGAGCAGTTCTTC.

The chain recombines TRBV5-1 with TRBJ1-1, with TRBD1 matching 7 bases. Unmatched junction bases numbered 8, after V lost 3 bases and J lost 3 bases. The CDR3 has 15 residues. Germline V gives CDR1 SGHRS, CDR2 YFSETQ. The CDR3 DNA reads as TGCGCCAGCAGCTCGAGTCAAACAGGGGACACTGAAGCTTTCTTT. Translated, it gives CASSSSQTGDTEAFF.

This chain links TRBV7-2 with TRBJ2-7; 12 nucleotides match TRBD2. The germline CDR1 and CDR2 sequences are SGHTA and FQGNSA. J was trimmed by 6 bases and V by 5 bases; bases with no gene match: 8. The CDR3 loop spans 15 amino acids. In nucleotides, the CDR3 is TGTGCCAGCAGCCTGACTAGCGGGAGTGTAGGCGAGCAGTACTTC. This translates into CASSLTSGSVGEQYF.

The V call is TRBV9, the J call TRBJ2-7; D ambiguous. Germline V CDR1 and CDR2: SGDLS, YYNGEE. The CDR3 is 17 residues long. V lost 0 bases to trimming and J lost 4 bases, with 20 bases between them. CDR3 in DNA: TGTGCCAGCAGCGTAGTGCCCGACGCCGTCAACGGGTACGAGCAGTACTTC. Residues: CASSVVPDAVNGYEQYF.

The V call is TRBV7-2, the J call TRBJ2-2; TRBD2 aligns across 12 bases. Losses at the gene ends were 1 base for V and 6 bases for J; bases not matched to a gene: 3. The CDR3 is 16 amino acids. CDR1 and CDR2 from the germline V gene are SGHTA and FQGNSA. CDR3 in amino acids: CASSLGASGRAGELFF. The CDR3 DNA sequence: TGTGCCAGCAGCTTAGGGGCTAGCGGGAGGGCCGGGGAGCTGTTTTTT.

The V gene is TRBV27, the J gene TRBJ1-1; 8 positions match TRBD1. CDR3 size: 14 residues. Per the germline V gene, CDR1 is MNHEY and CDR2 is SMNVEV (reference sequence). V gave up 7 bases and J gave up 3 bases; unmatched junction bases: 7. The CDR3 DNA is TGTGCCAGCACACAGGGGGGGAGGTACACTGAAGCTTTCTTT. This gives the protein CASTQGGRYTEAFF.

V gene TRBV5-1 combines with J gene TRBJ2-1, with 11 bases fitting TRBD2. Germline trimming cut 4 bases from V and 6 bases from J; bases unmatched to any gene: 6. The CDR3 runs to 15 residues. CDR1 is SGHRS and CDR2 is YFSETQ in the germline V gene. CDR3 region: CASSPGLAGGNEQFF. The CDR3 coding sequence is TGCGCCAGCAGCCCGGGGCTAGCGGGAGGCAATGAGCAGTTCTTC. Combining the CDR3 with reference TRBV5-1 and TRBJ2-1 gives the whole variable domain KAGVTQTPRYLIKTRGQQVTLSCSPISGHRSVSWYQQTPGQGLQFLFEYFSETQRNKGNFPGRFSGRQFSNSRSEMNVSTLELGDSALYLCASSPGLAGGNEQFFGPGTRLTVL.

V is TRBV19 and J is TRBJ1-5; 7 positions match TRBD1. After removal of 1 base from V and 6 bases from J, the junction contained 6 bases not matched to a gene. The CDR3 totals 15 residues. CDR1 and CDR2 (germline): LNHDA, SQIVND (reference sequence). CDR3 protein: CASSIGDRVRQPQHF. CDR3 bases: TGTGCCAGTAGTATAGGAGACAGGGTTCGTCAGCCCCAGCATTTT.

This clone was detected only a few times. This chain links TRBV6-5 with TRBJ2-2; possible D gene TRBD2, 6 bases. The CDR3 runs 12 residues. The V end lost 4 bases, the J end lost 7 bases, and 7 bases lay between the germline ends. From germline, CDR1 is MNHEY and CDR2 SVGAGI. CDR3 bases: TGTGCCAGCAGTTGGAGGGACGGGGAGCTGTTTTTT. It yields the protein CASSWRDGELFF.

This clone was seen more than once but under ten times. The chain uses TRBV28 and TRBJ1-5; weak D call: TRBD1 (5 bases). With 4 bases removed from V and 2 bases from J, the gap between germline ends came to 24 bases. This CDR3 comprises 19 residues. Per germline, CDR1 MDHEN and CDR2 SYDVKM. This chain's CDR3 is CASSWGAGEWVMGNQPQHF. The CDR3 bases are TGTGCCAGCAGTTGGGGTGCGGGGGAATGGGTTATGGGCAATCAGCCCCAGCATTTT.

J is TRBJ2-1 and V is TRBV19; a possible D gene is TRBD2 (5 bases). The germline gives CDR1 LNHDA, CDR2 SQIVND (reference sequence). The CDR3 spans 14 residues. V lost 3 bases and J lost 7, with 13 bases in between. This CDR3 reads CASSIAYSGNEQFF. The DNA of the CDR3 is TGTGCCAGTAGTATCGCCTACTCGGGAAATGAGCAGTTCTTC.

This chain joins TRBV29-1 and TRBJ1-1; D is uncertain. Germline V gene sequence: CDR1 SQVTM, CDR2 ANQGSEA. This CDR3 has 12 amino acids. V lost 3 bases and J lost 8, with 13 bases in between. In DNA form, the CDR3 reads TGCAGCGTTGATGAGCGCCAGCACGAAGCTTTCTTT. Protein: CSVDERQHEAFF.

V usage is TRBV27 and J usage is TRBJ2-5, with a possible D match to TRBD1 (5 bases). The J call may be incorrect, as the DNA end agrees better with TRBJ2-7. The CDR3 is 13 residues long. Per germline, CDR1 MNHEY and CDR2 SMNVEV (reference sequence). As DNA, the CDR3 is TGTGCCAGCAGTTTGGCAGGGTTACACGAGCAGTACTTC. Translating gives CASSLAGLHEQYF.

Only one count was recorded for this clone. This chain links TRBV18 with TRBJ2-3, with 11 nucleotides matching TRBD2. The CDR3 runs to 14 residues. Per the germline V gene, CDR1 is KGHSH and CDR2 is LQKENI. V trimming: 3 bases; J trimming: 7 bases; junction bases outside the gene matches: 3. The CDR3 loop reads CASSPRTSGYTQYF. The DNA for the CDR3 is TGTGCCAGCTCACCTAGGACTAGCGGGTATACGCAGTATTTT.